This entry concerns a single T cell receptor (beta chain). Germline V CDR1 and CDR2: SGHRS, YFSETQ. Trimming shortened V by 3 bases and J by 1 base, and 18 bases separated the two germline ends. The CDR3 extends over 17 amino acids. Here immunoSEQ multiplex PCR was the method, and the copy in TCRdb shows in-frame clones only, minus some. The sample includes 30,000 to 40,000 clones, roughly 85% of them seen just once. The record originates from a study of blood T cell repertoires in COVID-19. The source material was peripheral blood. V usage is TRBV5-1 and J usage is TRBJ2-3, with D possibly TRBD2 on 6 matching bases. This TCR came from a human donor in a cohort sampled during active COVID-19. This CDR3 reads CASSSNRGGGGTDTQYF. In nucleotides, the CDR3 is TGCGCCAGCAGCTCAAATCGGGGAGGAGGGGGCACAGATACGCAGTATTTT.